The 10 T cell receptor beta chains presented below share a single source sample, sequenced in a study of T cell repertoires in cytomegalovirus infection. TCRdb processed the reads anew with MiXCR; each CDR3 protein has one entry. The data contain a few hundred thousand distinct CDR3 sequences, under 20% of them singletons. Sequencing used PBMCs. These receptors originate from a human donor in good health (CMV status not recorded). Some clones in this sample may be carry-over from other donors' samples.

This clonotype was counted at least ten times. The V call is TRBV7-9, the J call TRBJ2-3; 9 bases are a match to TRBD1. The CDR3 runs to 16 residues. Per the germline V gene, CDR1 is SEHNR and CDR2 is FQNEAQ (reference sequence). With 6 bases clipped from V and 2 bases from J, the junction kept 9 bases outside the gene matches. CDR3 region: CASRPLGQGPTDTQYF. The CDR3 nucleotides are TGTGCCAGCAGACCCTTGGGACAGGGCCCCACAGATACGCAGTATTTT.

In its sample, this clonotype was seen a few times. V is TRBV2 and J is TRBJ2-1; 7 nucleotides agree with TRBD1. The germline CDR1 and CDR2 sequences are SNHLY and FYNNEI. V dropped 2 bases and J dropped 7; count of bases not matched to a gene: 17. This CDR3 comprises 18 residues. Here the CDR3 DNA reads TGTGCCAGCAGTGAACAGGGGGTTGCGGACAGAACATTGAATGAGCAGTTCTTC. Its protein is CASSEQGVADRTLNEQFF.

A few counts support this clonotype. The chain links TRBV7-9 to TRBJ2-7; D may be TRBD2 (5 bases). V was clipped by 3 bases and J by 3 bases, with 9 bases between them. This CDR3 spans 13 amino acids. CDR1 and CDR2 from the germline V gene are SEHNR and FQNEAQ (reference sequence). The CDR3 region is CASSFYGNYEQYF. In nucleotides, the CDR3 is TGTGCCAGCAGCTTCTACGGGAACTACGAGCAGTACTTC. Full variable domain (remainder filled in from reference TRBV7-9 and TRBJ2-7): DTGVSQNPRHKITKRGQNVTFRCDPISEHNRLYWYRQTLGQGPEFLTYFQNEAQLEKSRLLSDRFSAERPKGSFSTLEIQRTEQGDSAMYLCASSFYGNYEQYFGPGTRLTVT.

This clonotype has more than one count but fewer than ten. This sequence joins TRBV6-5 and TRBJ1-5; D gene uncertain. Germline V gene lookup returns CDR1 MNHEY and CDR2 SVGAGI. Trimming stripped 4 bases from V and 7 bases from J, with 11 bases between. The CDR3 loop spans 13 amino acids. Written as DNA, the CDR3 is TGTGCCAGCAGTTCCGCCCGACGACAGCCCCAGCATTTT. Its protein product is CASSSARRQPQHF.

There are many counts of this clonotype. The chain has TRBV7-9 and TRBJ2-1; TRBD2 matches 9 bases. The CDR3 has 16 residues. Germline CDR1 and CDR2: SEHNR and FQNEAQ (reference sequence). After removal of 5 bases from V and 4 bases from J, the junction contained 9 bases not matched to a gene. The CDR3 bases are TGTGCCAGCAGCCAGCGGCGGGGGGGCACGTACAATGAGCAGTTCTTC. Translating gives CASSQRRGGTYNEQFF.

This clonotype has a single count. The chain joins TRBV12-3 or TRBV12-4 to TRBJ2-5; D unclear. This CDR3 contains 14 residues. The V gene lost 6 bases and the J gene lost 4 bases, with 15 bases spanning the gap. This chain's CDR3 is CASRTQVLRETQYF. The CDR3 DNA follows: TGTGCCAGCAGGACACAAGTGCTCAGAGAGACCCAGTACTTC.

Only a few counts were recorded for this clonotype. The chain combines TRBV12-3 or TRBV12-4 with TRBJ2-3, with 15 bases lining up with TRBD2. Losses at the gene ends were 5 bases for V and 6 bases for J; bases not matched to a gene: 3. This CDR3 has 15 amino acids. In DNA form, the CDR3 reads TGTGCCAGCAGTAGGGGACTAGCGGGAGGTGATACGCAGTATTTT. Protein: CASSRGLAGGDTQYF.

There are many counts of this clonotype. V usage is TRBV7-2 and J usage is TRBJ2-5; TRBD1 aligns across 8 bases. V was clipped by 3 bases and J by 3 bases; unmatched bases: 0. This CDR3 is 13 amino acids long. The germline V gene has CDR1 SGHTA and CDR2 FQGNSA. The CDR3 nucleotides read TGTGCCAGCAGCTTGGACAGGGAAGAGACCCAGTACTTC. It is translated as CASSLDREETQYF. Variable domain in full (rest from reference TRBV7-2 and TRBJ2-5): GAGVSQSPSNKVTEKGKDVELRCDPISGHTALYWYRQSLGQGLEFLIYFQGNSAPDKSGLPSDRFSAERTGGSVSTLTIQRTQQEDSAVYLCASSLDREETQYFGPGTRLLVL.

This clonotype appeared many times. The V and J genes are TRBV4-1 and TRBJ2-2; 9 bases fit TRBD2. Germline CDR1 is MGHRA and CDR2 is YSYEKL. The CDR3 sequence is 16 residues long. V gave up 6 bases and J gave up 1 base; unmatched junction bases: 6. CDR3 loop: CASSSRLAVNTGELFF. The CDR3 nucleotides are TGCGCCAGCAGTTCCAGACTAGCGGTGAACACCGGGGAGCTGTTTTTT.

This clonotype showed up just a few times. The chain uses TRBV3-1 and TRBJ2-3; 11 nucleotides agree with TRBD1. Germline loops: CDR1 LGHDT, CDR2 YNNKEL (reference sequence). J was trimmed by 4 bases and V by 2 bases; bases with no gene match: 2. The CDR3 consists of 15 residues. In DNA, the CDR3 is TGTGCCAGCAGCCAATGGGACAGGGGGGCAGATACGCAGTATTTT. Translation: CASSQWDRGADTQYF.